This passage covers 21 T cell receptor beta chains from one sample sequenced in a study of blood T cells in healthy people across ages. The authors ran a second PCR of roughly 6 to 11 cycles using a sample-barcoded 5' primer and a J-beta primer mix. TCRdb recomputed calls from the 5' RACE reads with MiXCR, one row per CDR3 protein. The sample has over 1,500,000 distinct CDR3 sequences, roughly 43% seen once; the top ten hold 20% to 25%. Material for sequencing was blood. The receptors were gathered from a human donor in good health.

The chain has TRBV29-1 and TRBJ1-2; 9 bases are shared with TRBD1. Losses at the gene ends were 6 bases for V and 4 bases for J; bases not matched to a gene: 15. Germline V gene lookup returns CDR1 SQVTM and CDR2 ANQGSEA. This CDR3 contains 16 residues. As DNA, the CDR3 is TGCAGCGTAGGACCCGGACAGGGGACGAGGGCCTATGGCTACACCTTC. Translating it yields CSVGPGQGTRAYGYTF.

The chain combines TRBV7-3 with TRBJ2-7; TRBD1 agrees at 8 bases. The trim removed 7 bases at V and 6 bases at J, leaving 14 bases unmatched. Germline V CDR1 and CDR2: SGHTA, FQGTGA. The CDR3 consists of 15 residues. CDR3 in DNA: TGTGCCAGCAAACAATCACACCGGGACAGGTTCGAGCAGTACTTC. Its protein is CASKQSHRDRFEQYF.

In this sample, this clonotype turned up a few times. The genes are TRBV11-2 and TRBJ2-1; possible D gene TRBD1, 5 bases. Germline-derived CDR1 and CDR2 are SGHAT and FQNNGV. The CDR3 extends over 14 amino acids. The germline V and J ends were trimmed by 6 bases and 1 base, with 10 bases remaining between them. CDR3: CASRGLGSYNEQFF. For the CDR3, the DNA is TGTGCCAGCAGGGGGCTAGGGTCCTACAATGAGCAGTTCTTC.

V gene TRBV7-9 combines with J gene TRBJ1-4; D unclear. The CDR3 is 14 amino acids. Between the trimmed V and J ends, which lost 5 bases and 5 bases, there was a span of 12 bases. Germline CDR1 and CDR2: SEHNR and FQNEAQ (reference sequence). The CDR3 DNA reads TGTGCCAGCAGCACTCGGGTTTCAAATGAAAAACTGTTTTTT. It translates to CASSTRVSNEKLFF.

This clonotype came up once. The chain's CDR3 is CASSMRTSGGTDTQYF. In DNA, the CDR3 is TGTGCCAGCAGCATGAGGACTAGCGGGGGGACAGATACGCAGTATTTT. V usage is TRBV7-2 and J usage is TRBJ2-3, with 14 bases fitting TRBD2. The junction had 4 bases not matched to a gene; V was cut back by 5 bases and J by 3 bases. The CDR3 extends over 16 amino acids. CDR1 SGHTA and CDR2 FQGNSA come from the germline V gene.

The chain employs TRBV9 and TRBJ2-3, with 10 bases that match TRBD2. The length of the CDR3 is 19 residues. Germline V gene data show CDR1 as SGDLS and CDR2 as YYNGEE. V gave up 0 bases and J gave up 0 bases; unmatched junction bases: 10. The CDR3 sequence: CASSVGSSGGRFSTDTQYF. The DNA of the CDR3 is TGTGCCAGCAGCGTAGGGAGTAGCGGGGGGAGATTTAGCACAGATACGCAGTATTTT.

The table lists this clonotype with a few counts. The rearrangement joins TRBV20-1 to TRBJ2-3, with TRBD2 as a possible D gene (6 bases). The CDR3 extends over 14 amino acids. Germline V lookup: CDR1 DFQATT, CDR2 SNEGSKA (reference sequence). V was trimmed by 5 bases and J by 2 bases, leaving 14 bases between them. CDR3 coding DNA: TGCAGTGCTCTCAGCGGGCCGTACACAGATACGCAGTATTTT. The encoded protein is CSALSGPYTDTQYF.

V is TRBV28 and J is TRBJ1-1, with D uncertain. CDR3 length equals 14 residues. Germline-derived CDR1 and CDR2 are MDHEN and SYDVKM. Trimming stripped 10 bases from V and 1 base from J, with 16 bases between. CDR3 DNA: TGTGCCACCTCCGCCTGGGATGGGAACACTGAAGCTTTCTTT. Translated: CATSAWDGNTEAFF.

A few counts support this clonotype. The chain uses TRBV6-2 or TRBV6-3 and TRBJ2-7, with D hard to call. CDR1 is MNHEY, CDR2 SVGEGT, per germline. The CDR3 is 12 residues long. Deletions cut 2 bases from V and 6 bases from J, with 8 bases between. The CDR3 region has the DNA TGTGCCAGCAGTTACGGTTGGGGCGAGCAGTACTTC. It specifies CASSYGWGEQYF.

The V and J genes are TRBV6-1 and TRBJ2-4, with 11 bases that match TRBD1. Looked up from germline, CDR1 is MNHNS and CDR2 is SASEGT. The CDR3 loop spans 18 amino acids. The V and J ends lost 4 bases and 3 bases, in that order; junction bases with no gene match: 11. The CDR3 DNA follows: TGTGCCAGCAGTGCCACGGGACAGGGGGACGACGGCAAAAACATTCAGTACTTC. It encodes CASSATGQGDDGKNIQYF.

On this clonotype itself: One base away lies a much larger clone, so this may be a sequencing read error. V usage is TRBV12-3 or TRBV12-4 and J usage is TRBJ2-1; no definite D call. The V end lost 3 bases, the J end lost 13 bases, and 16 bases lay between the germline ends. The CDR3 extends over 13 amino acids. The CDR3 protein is CASSLAAQETQFF. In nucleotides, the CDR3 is TGTGCCAGCAGTTTGGCAGCTCAAGAGACCCAGTTCTTC.

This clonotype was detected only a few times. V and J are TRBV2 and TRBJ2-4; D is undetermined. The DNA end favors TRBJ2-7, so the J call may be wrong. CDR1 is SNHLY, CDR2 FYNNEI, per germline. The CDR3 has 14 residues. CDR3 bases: TGTGCCAGCAGTGTCGACAACTCCTACTACGAGCAGTACTTC. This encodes CASSVDNSYYEQYF.

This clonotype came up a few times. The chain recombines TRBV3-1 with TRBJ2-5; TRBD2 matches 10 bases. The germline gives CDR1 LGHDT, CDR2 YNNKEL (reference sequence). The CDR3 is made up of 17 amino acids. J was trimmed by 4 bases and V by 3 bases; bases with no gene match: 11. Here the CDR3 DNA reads TGTGCCAGCAGCCAGGGACTAGCGATGGGGTCGGGAGAGACCCAGTACTTC. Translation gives CASSQGLAMGSGETQYF.

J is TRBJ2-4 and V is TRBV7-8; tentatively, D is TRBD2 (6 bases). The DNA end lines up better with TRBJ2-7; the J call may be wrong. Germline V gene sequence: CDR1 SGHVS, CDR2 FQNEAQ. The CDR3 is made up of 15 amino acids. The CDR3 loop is CASSLGQGGLYEQYF. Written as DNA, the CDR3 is TGTGCCAGCAGCTTAGGTCAGGGAGGTTTATACGAGCAGTACTTC.

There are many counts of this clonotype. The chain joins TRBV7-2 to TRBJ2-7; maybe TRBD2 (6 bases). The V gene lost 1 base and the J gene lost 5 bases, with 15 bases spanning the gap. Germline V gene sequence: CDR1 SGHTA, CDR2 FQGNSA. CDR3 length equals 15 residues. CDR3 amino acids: CASSLDSGEVNEQYF. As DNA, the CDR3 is TGTGCCAGCAGCTTAGATAGCGGCGAGGTAAACGAGCAGTACTTC.

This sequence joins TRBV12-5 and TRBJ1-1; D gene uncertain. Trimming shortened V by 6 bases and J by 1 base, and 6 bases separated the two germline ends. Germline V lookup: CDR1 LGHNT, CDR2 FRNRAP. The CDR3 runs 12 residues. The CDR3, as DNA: TGTGCTAGTGGGAAAGGGAACACTGAAGCTTTCTTT. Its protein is CASGKGNTEAFF.

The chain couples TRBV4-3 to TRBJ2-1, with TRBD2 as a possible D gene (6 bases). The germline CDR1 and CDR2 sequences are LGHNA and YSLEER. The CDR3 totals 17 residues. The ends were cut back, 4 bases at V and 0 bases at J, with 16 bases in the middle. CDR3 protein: CASSPYSGGSSYNEQFF. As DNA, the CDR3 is TGCGCCAGCAGCCCCTATTCCGGGGGAAGCTCCTACAATGAGCAGTTCTTC.

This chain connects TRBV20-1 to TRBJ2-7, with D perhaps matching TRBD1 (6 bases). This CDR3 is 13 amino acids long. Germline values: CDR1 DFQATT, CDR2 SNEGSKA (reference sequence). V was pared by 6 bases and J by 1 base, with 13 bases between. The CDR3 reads CSAVGQGSYEQYF. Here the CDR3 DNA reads TGCAGTGCAGTGGGCCAGGGGTCCTACGAGCAGTACTTC.

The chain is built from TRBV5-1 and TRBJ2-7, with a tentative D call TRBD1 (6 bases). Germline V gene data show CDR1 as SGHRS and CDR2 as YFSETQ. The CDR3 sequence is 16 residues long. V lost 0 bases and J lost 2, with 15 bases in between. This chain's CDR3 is CASSLVSRGAAYEQYF. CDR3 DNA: TGCGCCAGCAGCTTGGTCAGCAGGGGTGCCGCCTACGAGCAGTACTTC.

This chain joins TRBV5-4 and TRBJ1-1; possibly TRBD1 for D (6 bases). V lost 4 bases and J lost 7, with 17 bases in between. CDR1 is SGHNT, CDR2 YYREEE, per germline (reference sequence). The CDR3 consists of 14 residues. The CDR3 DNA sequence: TGTGCCAGCAGCGGGGGGACACGCACTTTTGAAGCTTTCTTT. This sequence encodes CASSGGTRTFEAFF.

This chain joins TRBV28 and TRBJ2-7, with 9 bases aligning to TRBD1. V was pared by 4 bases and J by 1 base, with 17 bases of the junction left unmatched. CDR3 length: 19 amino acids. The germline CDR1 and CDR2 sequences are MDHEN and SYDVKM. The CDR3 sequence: CASSSKGGTGSHLSYEQYF. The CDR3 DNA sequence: TGTGCCAGCAGTTCAAAGGGCGGGACAGGGAGCCATTTATCCTACGAGCAGTACTTC.